This section outlines one T cell receptor beta chain sequence together with its context. Its matching antigen is unknown. The data were taken from a study of T cells expressing NK-cell markers. Study overall: Sorted CD3+CD56+NKG2C+, CD3+CD56+NKG2C- and CD3+CD56-NKG2C+ T cells supplied TCR beta repertoires. Study-level points and caveats: Unclear, still, was the HCMV specificity of the expanded NKG2C+ T cell clones.

TCRdb re-called the 5' RACE reads; one entry per CDR3 protein, DNA not given. Seen in this sample are a few hundred thousand distinct CDR3 sequences; the ten most common clones hold over 4%. Germline V gene sequence: CDR1 MNHEY, CDR2 SMNVEV (reference sequence). The CDR3 has 19 residues. J is TRBJ1-4 and V is TRBV27; TCRdb designates TRBD1, a call that cannot be tested without DNA. The sequence was obtained from a man aged 18-69 years in good health. The sequenced sample was blood T cells: a sorted CD56 or NKG2C T cell subset, CD4+ or CD8+ T cells, or bulk PBMC T cells (not recorded which). CDR3 protein: CASSSTGGWAEVTNEKLFF.